Following are 13 T cell receptor beta chains from one sample sequenced in a study of cytomegalovirus exposure and HLA in healthy donors. PCR involved 60 Vbeta and 13 Jbeta primers. Some clones are missing from TCRdb's copy, which holds only in-frame ones; the method was immunoSEQ multiplex PCR. The data show under 150,000 clones, 60% to 70% seen once. Material: PBMCs. The receptors shown here come from a woman between 35 and 50 years old in good health and CMV-seropositive.

The rearrangement links TRBV28 to TRBJ1-1; D call uncertain. The CDR3 is made up of 14 amino acids. Germline CDR1 and CDR2: MDHEN and SYDVKM. V lost 4 bases and J 1 base, leaving 10 bases between the germline ends. The DNA of the CDR3 is TGTGCCAGCAGTTATACGGGGAGGAACACTGAAGCTTTCTTT. It yields the protein CASSYTGRNTEAFF.

This clone was detected only a few times. The rearrangement joins TRBV28 to TRBJ2-2, with 13 bases fitting TRBD2. Germline lookup yields CDR1 MDHEN and CDR2 SYDVKM. The junction had 20 bases not matched to a gene; V was cut back by 7 bases and J by 6 bases. This CDR3 contains 20 residues. The CDR3 sequence is CASTPYEGLAGAGWAGELFF. The CDR3 region has the DNA TGTGCCAGCACCCCCTATGAAGGACTAGCGGGAGCTGGTTGGGCCGGGGAGCTGTTTTTT.

The chain employs TRBV7-9 and TRBJ1-4, with D unclear. The CDR3 contains 12 residues. V shed 5 bases and J shed 6 bases, with 7 bases lying between them. Germline assignment: CDR1 SEHNR and CDR2 FQNEAQ (reference sequence). CDR3 sequence (DNA): TGTGCCAGCAGCGTATCTCATGAAAAACTGTTTTTT. Translated, it gives CASSVSHEKLFF. The variable domain in full, completed from reference TRBV7-9 and TRBJ1-4, reads DTGVSQNPRHKITKRGQNVTFRCDPISEHNRLYWYRQTLGQGPEFLTYFQNEAQLEKSRLLSDRFSAERPKGSFSTLEIQRTEQGDSAMYLCASSVSHEKLFFGSGTQLSVL.

As regards this clone: One end of the junction does not line up with germline, which may come from a read error. This chain joins TRBV7-2 and TRBJ2-7; TRBD1 might be the D (5 bases). Germline V CDR1 and CDR2: SGHTA, FQGNSA. This CDR3 spans 15 amino acids. For the CDR3, the DNA is TGTGCCAGCAGCCCTGTTAGTGACAGCTCCTACAAGCAGTACTTC. Translated, it gives CASSPVSDSSYKQYF.

V gene TRBV19 combines with J gene TRBJ1-2; D gene ambiguous. CDR1 is LNHDA, CDR2 SQIVND, per germline (reference sequence). The CDR3 covers 12 residues. V lost 7 bases and J 3 bases, leaving 9 bases between the germline ends. The CDR3 loop is CASTPGYYGYTF. DNA of the CDR3: TGTGCCAGTACGCCGGGGTACTATGGCTACACCTTC.

V usage is TRBV7-9 and J usage is TRBJ1-1, with D maybe TRBD1 (5 bases). The CDR3 loop spans 16 amino acids. V was cut by 4 bases and J by 0 bases, with 15 bases left in between. The germline CDR1 and CDR2 sequences are SEHNR and FQNEAQ (reference sequence). The CDR3 DNA is TGTGCCAGCAGCTCACCCCAGGGCCCCTTGAACACTGAAGCTTTCTTT. As protein: CASSSPQGPLNTEAFF.

V gene TRBV29-1 combines with J gene TRBJ1-2, with D tentatively TRBD1 (6 bases). The CDR3 is made up of 12 amino acids. Germline CDR1 reads SQVTM; CDR2 reads ANQGSEA. V was pared by 4 bases and J by 7 bases, with 13 bases between. CDR3 loop: CSVGRGRGGYTF. CDR3 coding DNA: TGCAGCGTTGGCAGGGGAAGAGGTGGCTACACCTTC. Drawing the rest from reference TRBV29-1 and TRBJ1-2, the complete variable domain is SAVISQKPSRDICQRGTSLTIQCQVDSQVTMMFWYRQQPGQSLTLIATANQGSEATYESGFVIDKFPISRPNLTFSTLTVSNMSPEDSSIYLCSVGRGRGGYTFGSGTRLTVV.

V and J are TRBV25-1 and TRBJ2-1; D is unclear. The germline V gene has CDR1 MGHDK and CDR2 SYGVNS. Trimming cost V 5 bases and J 9 bases, with 20 bases left between them. The length of the CDR3 is 15 residues. The CDR3 region is CASSPKSVAKGEQFF. Here the CDR3 DNA reads TGTGCCAGCAGTCCGAAGTCCGTAGCCAAAGGTGAGCAGTTCTTC.

This sequence joins TRBV7-9 and TRBJ2-3; TRBD2 is a possible D gene (6 bases). The CDR3 is 16 amino acids. V was shortened by 3 bases and J by 5 bases, with 18 bases between the two germline ends. Germline lookup yields CDR1 SEHNR and CDR2 FQNEAQ (reference sequence). CDR3 DNA sequence: TGTGCCAGCAGCTTTCAAGGAGGGCTCGGGAGAGATACGCAGTATTTT. Protein: CASSFQGGLGRDTQYF.

This clone occurred once. This sequence joins TRBV4-3 and TRBJ2-7; D is unclear. This CDR3 is built from 14 residues. Per the germline V gene, CDR1 is LGHNA and CDR2 is YSLEER. Trimming cost V 1 base and J 4 bases, with 11 bases left between them. DNA of the CDR3: TGCGCCAGCAGCCAAGTTAGATACTCGTACGAGCAGTACTTC. It specifies CASSQVRYSYEQYF.

The J gene is TRBJ2-1, the V gene TRBV29-1; TRBD1 aligns across 8 bases. The CDR3 length is 14 residues. The germline V gene has CDR1 SQVTM and CDR2 ANQGSEA. The V gene end was trimmed by 7 bases and the J gene end by 9 bases; junction bases not matched to a gene: 14. The DNA for the CDR3 is TGCAGCGACAGCCCAGGGGGCGAGGCCGGTGAGCAGTTCTTC. This encodes CSDSPGGEAGEQFF.

This clone was observed once. The rearrangement links TRBV6-5 to TRBJ1-2; D is ambiguous. The CDR3 runs to 12 residues. Trimming took 2 bases from V and 8 from J, leaving 9 bases between them. Germline V lookup: CDR1 MNHEY, CDR2 SVGAGI. CDR3 loop: CASSYDERGYTF. The CDR3 DNA reads as TGTGCCAGCAGTTACGATGAGCGGGGCTACACCTTC.

The J gene is TRBJ1-1, the V gene TRBV6-5; TRBD1 agrees at 9 bases. This CDR3 is built from 14 residues. V lost 7 bases to trimming and J lost 4 bases; unmatched junction nucleotides: 7. CDR1 MNHEY and CDR2 SVGAGI come from the germline V gene. The CDR3 DNA follows: TGTGCCAGCATCAGGGACAGGGTGAGCACTGAAGCTTTCTTT. Its protein is CASIRDRVSTEAFF.